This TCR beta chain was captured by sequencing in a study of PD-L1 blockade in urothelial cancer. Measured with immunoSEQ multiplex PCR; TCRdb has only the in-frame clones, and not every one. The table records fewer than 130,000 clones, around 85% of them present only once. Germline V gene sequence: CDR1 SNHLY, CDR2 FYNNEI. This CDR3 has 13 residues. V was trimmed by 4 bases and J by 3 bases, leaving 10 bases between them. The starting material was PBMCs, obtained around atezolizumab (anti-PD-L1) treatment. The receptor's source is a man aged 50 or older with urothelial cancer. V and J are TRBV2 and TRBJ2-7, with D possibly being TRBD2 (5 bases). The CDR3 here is CASSADSNYEQYF. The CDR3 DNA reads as TGTGCCAGCAGTGCGGACTCGAACTACGAGCAGTACTTC.